Listed below are T cell receptor beta chains from one sample, sequenced in a study of cytomegalovirus exposure and HLA in healthy donors. Some clones are missing from TCRdb's copy, which holds only in-frame ones; the method was immunoSEQ multiplex PCR. The sample records about 280,000 clones, around nine tenths being singletons. Sequencing was performed on PBMCs. The receptors were gathered from a woman under 30 in good health and CMV-seronegative. Both conserved end residues are part of each CDR3. D genes are given only for firm matches. For some rows the clone size is stated as once, few or many, or as a class when expanded; others skip it.

V	D	J	size	CDR3	DNA
TRBV28	.	TRBJ2-5	.	CASSLVRETQYF	TGTGCCAGCAGCCTAGTCCGAGAGACCCAGTACTTC
TRBV14	TRBD1	TRBJ2-3	.	CASSLTGGSTDTQYF	TGTGCCAGCAGCCTGACAGGGGGTAGCACAGATACGCAGTATTTT
TRBV5-1	.	TRBJ1-2	.	CASSSEGVGYGYTF	TGCGCCAGCAGTTCTGAGGGGGTCGGCTATGGCTACACCTTC
TRBV12-5	TRBD1	TRBJ2-7	.	CASGTQGAGNEQYF	TGTGCTAGTGGTACGCAGGGGGCAGGCAACGAGCAGTACTTC
TRBV11-2	.	TRBJ1-1	.	CASSLRQLNTEAFF	TGTGCCAGCAGCTTAAGACAGCTGAACACTGAAGCTTTCTTT
TRBV14	.	TRBJ2-1	.	CASSQLGGASSYNEQFF	TGTGCCAGCAGCCAACTTGGAGGAGCGAGCTCCTACAATGAGCAGTTCTTC
TRBV6-1	.	TRBJ1-6	once	CASSAGKNSPLHF	TGTGCCAGCAGTGCAGGGAAAAATTCACCCCTCCACTTT
TRBV27	TRBD1	TRBJ2-7	.	CASSSTGGFNEQYF	TGTGCCAGCAGTTCTACAGGGGGCTTCAACGAGCAGTACTTC
TRBV27	.	TRBJ2-1	.	CASSPTLASTEQFF	TGTGCCAGCAGTCCCACCCTAGCGTCTACGGAGCAGTTCTTC
TRBV6-1	TRBD1	TRBJ2-5	.	CASAYQGAGETQYF	TGTGCCAGCGCATATCAGGGGGCGGGGGAGACCCAGTACTTC
TRBV11-2	TRBD2	TRBJ2-1	.	CASSQGTSGRGLNEQFF	TGTGCCAGCAGCCAGGGGACTAGCGGGAGGGGATTGAATGAGCAGTTCTTC
TRBV11-3	TRBD1	TRBJ2-2	.	CASSLGTGGDTGELFF	TGTGCCAGCAGCTTAGGGACAGGGGGTGACACCGGGGAGCTGTTTTTT
TRBV6-6	.	TRBJ1-1	.	CASSYSTMNTEAFF	TGTGCCAGCAGTTACTCGACTATGAACACTGAAGCTTTCTTT
TRBV28	TRBD2	TRBJ2-7	once	CASLSFLAGGLYEQYF	TGTGCCTCTTTAAGTTTCCTAGCGGGAGGGCTATACGAGCAGTACTTC
TRBV28	.	TRBJ2-1	.	CASSLQPGAVNEQFF	TGTGCCAGCAGTTTACAGCCTGGGGCGGTGAATGAGCAGTTCTTC
TRBV27	.	TRBJ2-6	.	CASTTGANVLTF	TGTGCCAGCACTACCGGGGCCAACGTCCTGACTTTC
TRBV5-1	TRBD1	TRBJ2-1	.	CASSHTGAHEQFF	TGCGCCAGCAGTCATACAGGGGCCCATGAGCAGTTCTTC
TRBV28	.	TRBJ1-5	.	CASSFRGIQPQHF	TGTGCCAGCAGTTTTAGGGGAATTCAGCCCCAGCATTTT
TRBV14	TRBD2	TRBJ2-3	.	CASSRTGLAAYSYTDTQYF	TGTGCCAGCAGCCGTACGGGACTAGCGGCATATTCTTACACAGATACGCAGTATTTT
TRBV2	TRBD2	TRBJ2-5	.	CASRDYQETQYF	TGTGCCAGCCGGGACTATCAAGAGACCCAGTACTTC
TRBV29-1	TRBD1	TRBJ2-1	.	CSVVETGGGGEQFF	TGCAGCGTTGTGGAGACAGGGGGCGGGGGTGAGCAGTTCTTC
TRBV5-1	TRBD1	TRBJ2-2	.	CASTPVRTGDTGELFF	TGCGCCAGCACTCCCGTTAGGACAGGCGACACCGGGGAGCTGTTTTTT
TRBV27	.	TRBJ1-3	.	CASSPVPSGNTIYF	TGTGCCAGCAGTCCGGTTCCCTCTGGAAACACCATATATTTT
TRBV12-5	TRBD1	TRBJ2-7	once	CASGFTQGFEQYF	TGTGCTAGTGGTTTTACACAGGGGTTCGAGCAGTACTTC
TRBV4-2	TRBD2	TRBJ2-3	many	CASSPQGEGGGRASDTQYF	TGTGCCAGCAGCCCCCAAGGAGAGGGCGGCGGGAGGGCATCAGATACGCAGTATTTT
TRBV6-1	TRBD1	TRBJ1-2	.	CASSEVFSQGANYGYTF	TGTGCCAGCAGTGAGGTTTTTTCACAGGGGGCGAACTATGGCTACACCTTC
TRBV19	.	TRBJ2-2	.	CASAPYSTGELFF	TGTGCCAGCGCTCCCTACTCCACCGGGGAGCTGTTTTTT
TRBV10-3	TRBD2	TRBJ2-1	.	CATLKSTSGSIDEQFF	TGTGCCACCCTAAAATCGACTAGCGGGAGTATCGATGAGCAGTTCTTC
TRBV28	TRBD1	TRBJ1-1	.	CASSLTGTGNTEAFF	TGTGCCAGCAGTTTGACCGGGACAGGGAACACTGAAGCTTTCTTT
TRBV9	.	TRBJ2-3	.	CASSPIGTGGTDTQYF	TGTGCCAGCAGCCCAATCGGGACTGGAGGCACAGATACGCAGTATTTT
TRBV2	.	TRBJ1-5	few	CASKGDSNQPQHF	TGTGCCAGCAAGGGGGACAGCAATCAGCCCCAGCATTTT
TRBV5-1	.	TRBJ1-1	.	CASSLAMRGGLVVNTEAFF	TGCGCCAGCAGCTTGGCCATGAGGGGGGGGCTCGTTGTGAACACTGAAGCTTTCTTT
TRBV1	.	TRBJ2-7	few	CTSSRKAQACYEQYF	TGCACCAGCAGCCGCAAGGCGCAGGCTTGCTACGAGCAGTACTTC
TRBV27	TRBD1	TRBJ1-5	.	CASSLPTGGNQPQHF	TGTGCCAGCAGTTTACCGACAGGGGGCAATCAGCCCCAGCATTTT
TRBV27	.	TRBJ1-5	.	CASSFAGGNQPQHF	TGTGCCAGCAGTTTCGCTGGGGGGAATCAGCCCCAGCATTTT
TRBV18	.	TRBJ1-2	.	CASSPADNTPNTF	TGTGCCAGCTCACCCGCGGACAACACCCCCAACACCTTC
TRBV2	TRBD1	TRBJ1-3	.	CASSHPTGSGNTIYF	TGTGCCAGCAGTCATCCGACAGGGTCAGGAAACACCATATATTTT
TRBV19	TRBD2	TRBJ2-3	.	CATREATDTQYF	TGTGCCACTCGGGAGGCCACAGATACGCAGTATTTT
TRBV6-5	.	TRBJ1-1	.	CASSYSDTFNTEAFF	TGTGCCAGCAGTTACTCGGACACGTTTAACACTGAAGCTTTCTTT
TRBV6-1	TRBD1	TRBJ1-2	.	CASSELGGQGYCTF	TGTGCCAGCAGTGAATTAGGGGGACAGGGGTATTGCACCTTC
TRBV28	TRBD1	TRBJ2-7	.	CASSFGTGSYEQYF	TGTGCCAGCAGTTTTGGGACAGGGTCCTACGAGCAGTACTTC
TRBV5-4	TRBD2	TRBJ2-5	.	CASTSGSKETQYF	TGTGCCAGCACCAGCGGGAGCAAAGAGACCCAGTACTTC